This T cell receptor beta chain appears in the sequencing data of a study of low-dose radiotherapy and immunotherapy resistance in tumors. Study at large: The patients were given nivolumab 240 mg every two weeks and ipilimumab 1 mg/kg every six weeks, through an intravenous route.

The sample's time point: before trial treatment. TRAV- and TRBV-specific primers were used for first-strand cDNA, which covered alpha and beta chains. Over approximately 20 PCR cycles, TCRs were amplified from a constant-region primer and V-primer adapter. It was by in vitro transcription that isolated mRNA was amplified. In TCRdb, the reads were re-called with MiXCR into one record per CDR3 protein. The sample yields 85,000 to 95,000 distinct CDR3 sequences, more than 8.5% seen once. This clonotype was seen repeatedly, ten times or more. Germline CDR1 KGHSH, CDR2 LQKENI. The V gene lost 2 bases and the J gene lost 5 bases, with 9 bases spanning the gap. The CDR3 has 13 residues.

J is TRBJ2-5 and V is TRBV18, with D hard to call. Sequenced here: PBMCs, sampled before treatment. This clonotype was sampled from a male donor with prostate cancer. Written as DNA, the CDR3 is TGTGCCAGCTCACCAGAAGCCCAGGAGACCCAGTACTTC. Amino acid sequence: CASSPEAQETQYF.